Listed here are 23 T cell receptor beta chains from one sample, sequenced in a study of blood T cell repertoires in COVID-19. The protocol was immunoSEQ multiplex PCR, while the TCRdb copy is restricted to in-frame clones and leaves out a portion. The repertoire holds approximately 89,000 clones, roughly 80% seen once, with approximately 6.3% in the top ten. Material for sequencing was peripheral blood. These receptors were obtained from a man in his 70s with COVID-19, enrolled during active disease.

This chain uses TRBV24-1 with TRBJ2-3, with TRBD1 identical over 10 bases. Trimming removed 3 bases from V and 3 bases from J; junction bases left unmatched: 8. Per germline, CDR1 KGHDR and CDR2 SFDVKD. The CDR3 consists of 17 residues. The CDR3 nucleotides are TGTGCCACCAGTGATCCTTCCCGGACAGGGGGGACAGATACGCAGTATTTT. Translation: CATSDPSRTGGTDTQYF.

V gene TRBV14 combines with J gene TRBJ2-7; 12 nucleotides line up with TRBD1. Germline V gene sequence: CDR1 SGHDN, CDR2 FVKESK. There are 15 residues in the CDR3. The J segment lost 7 bases and the V segment lost 4 bases, leaving 8 bases of the junction unmatched. DNA of the CDR3: TGTGCCAGCAGCCGCGCGGGACAGGGGGCTTGGGAGCAGTACTTC. This translates into CASSRAGQGAWEQYF.

The chain has TRBV6-2 or TRBV6-3 and TRBJ1-2; D unclear. Germline-derived CDR1 and CDR2 are MNHEY and SVGEGT. The CDR3 sequence is 13 residues long. V was trimmed by 0 bases and J by 7 bases, leaving 9 bases between them. CDR3 DNA: TGTGCCAGCAGTTACTCGGCGGTCGGTGGCTACACCTTC. Its translation: CASSYSAVGGYTF.

The CDR3 DNA follows: TGTGCCAGCCAACCTCAGGGTGGGGAGCAGTACTTC. Its protein product is CASQPQGGEQYF. The V and J genes are TRBV27 and TRBJ2-7; tentatively, D is TRBD1 (5 bases). The V end lost 8 bases, the J end lost 7 bases, and 15 bases lay between the germline ends. This CDR3 is 12 amino acids long. CDR1 and CDR2 (germline): MNHEY, SMNVEV (reference sequence).

The table lists this clone with a count of one. The chain has TRBV21-1 and TRBJ1-2; the D call in the table, TRBD1, was not verified against the DNA. TRBV21-1 is labeled a pseudogene. The CDR3 is 10 residues long. This CDR3 reads CASSLGDRRF. CDR3 nucleotides: TGTGCCAGCAGCCTAGGGGACAGACGATTC.

The CDR3 DNA reads TGTGCCAGCAACCAACGGGGGGAGAACACTGAAGCTTTCTTT. As protein: CASNQRGENTEAFF. V gene TRBV2 combines with J gene TRBJ1-1, with D perhaps TRBD1 (5 bases). Deletions cut 7 bases from V and 1 base from J, with 13 bases between. CDR1 SNHLY and CDR2 FYNNEI come from the germline V gene. The length of the CDR3 is 14 residues.

This clone has a count of ten or more. The V and J genes are TRBV5-1 and TRBJ2-1; 9 nucleotides align to TRBD1. CDR3 length equals 14 residues. Losses at the gene ends were 5 bases for V and 8 bases for J; bases not matched to a gene: 8. CDR1 and CDR2 from the germline V gene are SGHRS and YFSETQ. CDR3 DNA: TGCGCCAGCAGAGTTATACAGGGGGCGGATGAGCAGTTCTTC. This translates into CASRVIQGADEQFF.

This clone was found a few times. The rearrangement links TRBV7-6 to TRBJ2-5, with D unresolved. CDR3 length: 12 residues. V was trimmed by 5 bases and J by 6 bases, leaving 10 bases between them. CDR1 and CDR2 from the germline V gene are SGHVS and FNYEAQ. In DNA form, the CDR3 reads TGTGCCAGCAGCCCTGTGGAGAAGACCCAGTACTTC. Translation: CASSPVEKTQYF.

This clone was found a few times. V usage is TRBV19 and J usage is TRBJ2-7; 10 bases map to TRBD2. This CDR3 comprises 15 residues. The V gene's germline CDR1 is LNHDA and CDR2 SQIVND (reference sequence). Germline trimming cut 2 bases from V and 4 bases from J; bases unmatched to any gene: 5. In DNA form, the CDR3 reads TGTGCCAGTAGTATATCAGCGGGAGGGCGGTACGAGCAGTACTTC. It is translated as CASSISAGGRYEQYF. Together with reference TRBV19 and TRBJ2-7, the CDR3 gives the full variable domain: DGGITQSPKYLFRKEGQNVTLSCEQNLNHDAMYWYRQDPGQGLRLIYYSQIVNDFQKGDIAEGYSVSREKKESFPLTVTSAQKNPTAFYLCASSISAGGRYEQYFGPGTRLTVT.

The chain couples TRBV12-3 or TRBV12-4 to TRBJ2-7, with unresolved D. Trimming shortened V by 2 bases and J by 0 bases, and 5 bases separated the two germline ends. This CDR3 comprises 13 residues. In DNA, the CDR3 is TGTGCCAGCAGTTTACTCAGCTCCTACGAGCAGTACTTC. Translation: CASSLLSSYEQYF.

The chain has TRBV28 and TRBJ1-4; TRBD1 agrees at 9 bases. CDR3 length: 15 amino acids. V gave up 1 base and J gave up 7 bases; unmatched junction bases: 4. Germline V gene lookup returns CDR1 MDHEN and CDR2 SYDVKM. CDR3 loop: CASSLSGQGSEKLFF. DNA for the CDR3: TGTGCCAGCAGTTTATCCGGACAGGGGAGTGAAAAACTGTTTTTT. Using reference TRBV28 and TRBJ1-4 for the parts outside the CDR3, the full variable domain is DVKVTQSSRYLVKRTGEKVFLECVQDMDHENMFWYRQDPGLGLRLIYFSYDVKMKEKGDIPEGYSVSREKKERFSLILESASTNQTSMYLCASSLSGQGSEKLFFGSGTQLSVL.

The V call is TRBV18, the J call TRBJ1-5, with 8 nucleotides matching TRBD1. The CDR3 length is 14 residues. Germline trimming cut 3 bases from V and 7 bases from J; bases unmatched to any gene: 5. Looked up from germline, CDR1 is KGHSH and CDR2 is LQKENI. The CDR3 DNA reads as TGTGCCAGCTCACCGGACAGGGCCGGCCAGCCCCAGCATTTT. It encodes CASSPDRAGQPQHF.

This chain joins TRBV9 and TRBJ2-3, with 10 nucleotides matching TRBD2. This CDR3 comprises 16 residues. Germline V gene lookup returns CDR1 SGDLS and CDR2 YYNGEE. V was pared by 2 bases and J by 5 bases, with 8 bases of the junction left unmatched. CDR3 protein: CASSVLTSGLEDTQYF. DNA for the CDR3: TGTGCCAGCAGCGTTTTGACTAGCGGGCTGGAAGATACGCAGTATTTT. Based on the CDR3 plus reference TRBV9 and TRBJ2-3, the full variable domain is DSGVTQTPKHLITATGQRVTLRCSPRSGDLSVYWYQQSLDQGLQFLIQYYNGEERAKGNILERFSAQQFPDLHSELNLSSLELGDSALYFCASSVLTSGLEDTQYFGPGTRLTVL.

This chain joins TRBV19 and TRBJ1-1; perhaps TRBD1 as D (5 bases). CDR1 is LNHDA, CDR2 SQIVND, per germline (reference sequence). The V gene lost 5 bases and the J gene lost 6 bases, with 19 bases spanning the gap. There are 15 residues in the CDR3. The CDR3: CASSPSGRRGAEAFF. The CDR3, as DNA: TGTGCCAGTAGTCCCTCCGGACGTCGGGGGGCTGAAGCTTTCTTT.

The chain combines TRBV24-1 with TRBJ2-3; possibly TRBD2 for D (5 bases). V was shortened by 9 bases and J by 0 bases, with 9 bases between the two germline ends. The germline V gene has CDR1 KGHDR and CDR2 SFDVKD. The CDR3 length is 13 residues. The CDR3, as DNA: TGTGCCACCGGACTGGAGAGCACAGATACGCAGTATTTT. Translating it yields CATGLESTDTQYF.

The rearrangement joins TRBV7-8 to TRBJ2-1; tentative D call: TRBD2 (6 bases). This CDR3 has 15 residues. CDR1 and CDR2 (germline): SGHVS, FQNEAQ. V was shortened by 5 bases and J by 2 bases, with 13 bases between the two germline ends. The CDR3 DNA follows: TGTGCCAGCAGCCCGTGGACTAATCCCTACAATGAGCAGTTCTTC. This gives the protein CASSPWTNPYNEQFF.

This clone was detected a few times. This chain connects TRBV15 to TRBJ2-5, with 8 nucleotides matching TRBD1. The CDR3 runs 15 residues. The germline V gene encodes CDR1 LNHNV and CDR2 YYDKDF (reference sequence). The ends lost 8 bases at V and 5 bases at J; junction bases unmatched: 13. CDR3 in DNA: TGTGCCACCGCCCCCGGGACAGGCCCTCTGGAGACCCAGTACTTC. Its translation: CATAPGTGPLETQYF.

This clone appeared once. This chain connects TRBV7-6 to TRBJ2-7; perhaps TRBD2 as D (6 bases). The ends were cut back, 1 base at V and 8 bases at J, with 21 bases in the middle. This CDR3 comprises 16 residues. CDR1 and CDR2 from the germline V gene are SGHVS and FNYEAQ. The CDR3 reads CASSLGPTGLASQQYF. CDR3 in DNA: TGTGCCAGCAGCTTAGGGCCTACGGGCCTAGCGAGCCAGCAGTACTTC.

This clone was picked up a small number of times. This chain uses TRBV9 with TRBJ2-3, with 8 positions matching TRBD1. The V and J ends lost 0 bases and 1 base, in that order; junction bases with no gene match: 7. CDR3 length equals 17 residues. Looked up from germline, CDR1 is SGDLS and CDR2 is YYNGEE. The CDR3 DNA follows: TGTGCCAGCAGCGTAGGGACAGGGAGGTCGGGCACAGATACGCAGTATTTT. It encodes CASSVGTGRSGTDTQYF.

The rearrangement links TRBV28 to TRBJ1-2, with 11 bases lining up with TRBD1. The CDR3 consists of 14 residues. The germline V gene encodes CDR1 MDHEN and CDR2 SYDVKM. The J segment lost 8 bases and the V segment lost 6 bases, leaving 8 bases of the junction unmatched. CDR3 DNA: TGTGCCAGCAGCTCGGACAGGGGGCTGGGAGGCTACACCTTC. Encoded protein: CASSSDRGLGGYTF.

This clone was found once. The chain has TRBV7-9 and TRBJ2-3; unclear D gene. The V end lost 4 bases, the J end lost 2 bases, and 10 bases lay between the germline ends. The germline V gene has CDR1 SEHNR and CDR2 FQNEAQ (reference sequence). The CDR3 is made up of 14 amino acids. The CDR3 sequence: CASSSPRDTDTQYF. The CDR3 bases are TGTGCCAGCAGCTCCCCCCGAGACACAGATACGCAGTATTTT.

This sequence joins TRBV11-2 and TRBJ1-1; unclear D gene. V lost 4 bases, J lost 1 base, and 7 bases lay in between. The germline gives CDR1 SGHAT, CDR2 FQNNGV. The CDR3 loop spans 13 amino acids. The CDR3 DNA sequence: TGTGCCAGCAGCTCTAGGTCGAACACTGAAGCTTTCTTT. It specifies CASSSRSNTEAFF.

The chain uses TRBV4-1 and TRBJ1-2, with D hard to call. Germline lookup yields CDR1 MGHRA and CDR2 YSYEKL. CDR3 length equals 15 residues. V lost 4 bases, J lost 5 bases, and 17 bases lay in between. The CDR3 bases are TGCGCCAGCAGCCCCATTTCTGAGGGATTATATGGCTACACCTTC. Residues: CASSPISEGLYGYTF.